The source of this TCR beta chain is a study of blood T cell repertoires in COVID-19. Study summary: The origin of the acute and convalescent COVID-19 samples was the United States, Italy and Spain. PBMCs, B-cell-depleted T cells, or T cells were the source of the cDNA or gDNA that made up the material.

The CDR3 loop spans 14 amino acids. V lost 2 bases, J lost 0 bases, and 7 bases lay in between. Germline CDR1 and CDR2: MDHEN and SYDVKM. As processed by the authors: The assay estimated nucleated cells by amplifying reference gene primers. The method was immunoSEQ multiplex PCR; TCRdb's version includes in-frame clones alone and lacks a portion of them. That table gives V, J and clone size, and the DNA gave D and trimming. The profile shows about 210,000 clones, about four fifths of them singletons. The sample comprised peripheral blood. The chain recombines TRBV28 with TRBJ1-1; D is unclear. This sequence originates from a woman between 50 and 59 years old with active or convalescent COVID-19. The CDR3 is CASSLTDMNTEAFF. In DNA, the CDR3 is TGTGCCAGCAGTTTAACAGATATGAACACTGAAGCTTTCTTT.